The clone carrying this T cell receptor beta chain occurred many times. The antigen is undetermined. Amplification yielded TCR beta CDR3 regions, with RNA transcripts as the source. TCR CDR3 underwent first-round RT-PCR with the HTBI primer set. Each CDR3 protein gets one entry after TCRdb re-called the multiplex PCR reads with MiXCR. The profile shows about 250,000 distinct CDR3 sequences, 22% of them singletons. CDR1 is SNHLY, CDR2 FYNNEI, per germline. The CDR3 totals 12 residues. V was clipped by 3 bases and J by 4 bases, with 7 bases between them. Each diagnosis was grounded in clinical symptoms, serum thyroxine and TRAb, thyroid ultrasound, and orbital computed tomography. The record originates from a study of T cells in Graves' hyperthyroidism and ophthalmopathy. Study findings and constraints: The majority of expanded thyroid clonotypes above 0.001 also appeared in blood.

Sequencing was performed on blood. This chain uses TRBV2 with TRBJ2-7; D ambiguous. The source is a man aged 30 to 45 with Graves' ophthalmopathy. The CDR3 bases are TGTGCCAGCAGTGATCACGGATACGAGCAGTACTTC. As protein: CASSDHGYEQYF. Full variable domain (missing parts from reference TRBV2 and TRBJ2-7): EPEVTQTPSHQVTQMGQEVILRCVPISNHLYFYWYRQILGQKVEFLVSFYNNEISEKSEIFDDQFSVERPDGSNFTLKIRSTKLEDSAMYFCASSDHGYEQYFGPGTRLTVT.